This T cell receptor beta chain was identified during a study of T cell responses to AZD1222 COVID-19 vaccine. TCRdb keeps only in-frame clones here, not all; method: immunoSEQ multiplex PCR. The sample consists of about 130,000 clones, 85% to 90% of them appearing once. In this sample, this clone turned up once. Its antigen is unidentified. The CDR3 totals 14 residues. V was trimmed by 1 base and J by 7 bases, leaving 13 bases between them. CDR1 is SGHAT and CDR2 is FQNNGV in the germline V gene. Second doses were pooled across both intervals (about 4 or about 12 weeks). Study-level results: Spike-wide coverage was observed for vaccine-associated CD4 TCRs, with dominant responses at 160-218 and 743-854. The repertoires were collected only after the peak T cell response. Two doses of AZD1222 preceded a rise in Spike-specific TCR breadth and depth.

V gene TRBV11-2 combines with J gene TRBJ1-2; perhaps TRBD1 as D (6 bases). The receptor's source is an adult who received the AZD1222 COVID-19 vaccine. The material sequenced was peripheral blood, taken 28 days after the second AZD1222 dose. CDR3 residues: CASSLAGRGGGYTF. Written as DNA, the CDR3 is TGTGCCAGCAGCTTAGCCGGCAGGGGAGGTGGCTACACCTTC.